One and the same sample provided the 13 T cell receptor beta chains below, sequenced in a study of blood T cell repertoires in COVID-19. The data were produced by immunoSEQ multiplex PCR, yet TCRdb's version contains in-frame clones alone and is incomplete. The sample holds a few hundred thousand clones, about nine tenths seen once. Specimen: peripheral blood. These receptors originate from a woman aged 25 to 45 who had recovered from COVID-19.

This clone was counted a few times. V usage is TRBV4-3 and J usage is TRBJ2-5, with 8 nucleotides matching TRBD2. This CDR3 is 15 amino acids long. Germline CDR1 is LGHNA and CDR2 is YSLEER. With V trimmed by 1 base and J by 4 bases, 5 bases remained unmatched. DNA for the CDR3: TGCGCCAGCAGCCAAGCCACGGGGGGGGGAGAGACCCAGTACTTC. Translating it yields CASSQATGGGETQYF.

This sequence joins TRBV11-2 and TRBJ2-7; D is unresolved. CDR3 length: 13 residues. V was shortened by 3 bases and J by 5 bases, with 11 bases between the two germline ends. CDR1 is SGHAT, CDR2 FQNNGV, per germline. CDR3 DNA: TGTGCCAGCAGCTTTTCCGGAGAAGACGAGCAGTACTTC. Translated: CASSFSGEDEQYF. The full variable domain, completed using reference TRBV11-2 and TRBJ2-7, is EAGVAQSPRYKIIEKRQSVAFWCNPISGHATLYWYQQILGQGPKLLIQFQNNGVVDDSQLPKDRFSAERLKGVDSTLKIQPAKLEDSAVYLCASSFSGEDEQYFGPGTRLTVT.

V gene TRBV2 combines with J gene TRBJ2-5; the match to TRBD2 covers 8 bases. V shed 7 bases and J 5 bases; nucleotides not matched to a gene: 15. The germline CDR1 and CDR2 sequences are SNHLY and FYNNEI. The length of the CDR3 is 16 residues. The CDR3 spells CASNFPISGERETQYF. The CDR3 DNA sequence: TGTGCCAGCAACTTCCCCATTAGCGGGGAAAGGGAGACCCAGTACTTC.

The J gene is TRBJ2-2, the V gene TRBV18; 7 bases align to TRBD1. In germline, CDR1 is KGHSH, CDR2 LQKENI. J was trimmed by 0 bases and V by 5 bases; bases with no gene match: 3. The CDR3 runs 15 residues. The CDR3 DNA follows: TGTGCCAGCTCAAACAGGGGTGCGAACACCGGGGAGCTGTTTTTT. Protein sequence: CASSNRGANTGELFF.

The chain carries TRBV3-1 (or the pseudogene TRBV3-2) and TRBJ2-3, with 8 bases identical to TRBD2. The V segment lost 2 bases and the J segment 0 bases; nucleotides outside the gene matches: 7. Germline CDR1 and CDR2: LGHDT and YNNKEL (reference sequence). This CDR3 is built from 17 residues. As DNA, the CDR3 is TGTGCCAGCAGCCAACTCGGGGGGGCCGCTAGCACAGATACGCAGTATTTT. Translating gives CASSQLGGAASTDTQYF.

The chain employs TRBV5-1 and TRBJ1-1, with D unresolved. There are 13 residues in the CDR3. Trimming cost V 0 bases and J 8 bases, with 11 bases left between them. Germline loops: CDR1 SGHRS, CDR2 YFSETQ. The CDR3 is CASSLEYRREAFF. CDR3 nucleotides: TGCGCCAGCAGCTTGGAATACAGAAGGGAAGCTTTCTTT.

This clone was seen more than once but under ten times. Other DNA sequences in this sample translate to the same CDR3. V is TRBV19 and J is TRBJ2-7, with 9 bases matching TRBD1. Unmatched junction bases numbered 5, after V lost 6 bases and J lost 2 bases. The CDR3 length is 14 residues. The germline CDR1 and CDR2 sequences are LNHDA and SQIVND (reference sequence). The CDR3 coding sequence is TGTGCCAGTAGCTCCGGGACAGGGCCCTACGAGCAGTACTTC. It yields the protein CASSSGTGPYEQYF.

CDR3 protein: CATNPRGVGSTDTQYF. CDR3 coding DNA: TGTGCCACCAACCCCAGGGGGGTTGGGAGCACAGATACGCAGTATTTT. The gene calls are TRBV15 and TRBJ2-3; weak D call: TRBD1 (7 bases). CDR3 length: 16 residues. Looked up from germline, CDR1 is LNHNV and CDR2 is YYDKDF (reference sequence). The V gene lost 7 bases and the J gene lost 0 bases, with 17 bases spanning the gap.

This sequence joins TRBV5-4 and TRBJ1-4; maybe TRBD1 (5 bases). Germline loops: CDR1 SGHNT, CDR2 YYREEE (reference sequence). The CDR3 is 13 residues long. Trimming shortened V by 4 bases and J by 5 bases, and 9 bases separated the two germline ends. The DNA for the CDR3 is TGTGCCAGCAGCGCACAGGAGAATGAAAAACTGTTTTTT. Amino acid sequence: CASSAQENEKLFF.

J is TRBJ1-1 and V is TRBV28; TRBD1 matches 9 bases. The CDR3 has 14 residues. The trim removed 5 bases at V and 14 bases at J, leaving 15 bases unmatched. The V gene's germline CDR1 is MDHEN and CDR2 SYDVKM. Here the CDR3 reads CASSPPNPTGGDFF. DNA of the CDR3: TGTGCCAGCAGTCCCCCAAACCCGACAGGGGGGGACTTCTTT.

The chain carries TRBV2 and TRBJ1-1, with D maybe TRBD1 (6 bases). This CDR3 region has 13 residues. The germline V gene has CDR1 SNHLY and CDR2 FYNNEI. The V gene lost 5 bases and the J gene lost 1 base, with 8 bases spanning the gap. As DNA, the CDR3 is TGTGCCAGCAGTAGGACAGCGAACACTGAAGCTTTCTTT. This encodes CASSRTANTEAFF.

The chain links TRBV5-4 to TRBJ1-5; D is possibly TRBD1 (5 bases). Trimming shortened V by 4 bases and J by 7 bases, and 9 bases separated the two germline ends. This CDR3 is 12 amino acids long. CDR1 and CDR2 (germline): SGHNT, YYREEE (reference sequence). The CDR3 DNA sequence: TGTGCCAGCAGCCGCCCAGGGCAGCCCCAGCATTTT. As protein: CASSRPGQPQHF.

The chain uses TRBV5-1 and TRBJ1-1; 7 bases line up with TRBD1. Germline V lookup: CDR1 SGHRS, CDR2 YFSETQ. The CDR3 is made up of 15 amino acids. V trimming: 0 bases; J trimming: 2 bases; junction bases outside the gene matches: 4. The CDR3 nucleotides are TGCGCCAGCAGCTTGGCCCAGGGGGGTAACACTGAAGCTTTCTTT. Translated: CASSLAQGGNTEAFF.